These T cell receptor beta chains were read from a single sample in a study of T cells in Graves' hyperthyroidism and ophthalmopathy. From the multiplex PCR reads, TCRdb called clonotypes with MiXCR, one entry per CDR3 protein. Counted here are under 350,000 distinct CDR3 sequences, roughly 13% occurring once; the ten biggest clones make up 30% to 40%. The sample consisted of blood. Source of these receptors: a woman between 35 and 50 years old with Graves' ophthalmopathy. Each CDR3 is given with its conserved first and last residue. The D gene is left open where the match is weak. The listing skips clone size in some rows; elsewhere it reads once, few, many or a size class.

>19|TRBV28|TRBJ1-5|TRBD1|many
TGTGCCAGCAGGACGACAGGGGACCGATCTCAACTGGGGCGTCAGCCCCAGCATTTT
CASRTTGDRSQLGRQPQHF
>15|TRBV5-5|TRBJ2-7|.|many
TGTGCCAGCAGCTTGTCGCCAAGCAGGAGCGGCGAGCAGTACTTC
CASSLSPSRSGEQYF
>12|TRBV28|TRBJ1-6|.|few
TGTGCCAGCAGAGCCAACAGGGTTCCCCTCCACTTT
CASRANRVPLHF
>14|TRBV2|TRBJ2-5|.|many
TGTGCCAGCAGTGAAGTAGCGTCGGGGGAGACCCAGTACTTC
CASSEVASGETQYF
>12|TRBV12-3/TRBV12-4|TRBJ1-5|.|many
TGTGCCAGCACCTCAGCTAATCAGCCCCAGCATTTT
CASTSANQPQHF
>10|TRBV6-1|TRBJ2-1|.|many
TGTGCCAGCAGGTTCAATGAGCAGTTCTTC
CASRFNEQFF
>16|TRBV6-2/TRBV6-3|TRBJ2-1|TRBD2|many
TGTGCCAGCAGTCGGACTAGCGGGAGTGCGGTTAATGAGCAGTTCTTC
CASSRTSGSAVNEQFF
>15|TRBV6-1|TRBJ2-7|TRBD1|.
TGTGCCAGCAGTCCTAGTCGACAGGGGTGGTACGAGCAGTACTTC
CASSPSRQGWYEQYF
>15|TRBV3-1|TRBJ2-3|.|many
TGTGCCAGCAGCCAAGATCTTCCTAGCTCAGATACGCAGTATTTT
CASSQDLPSSDTQYF
>12|TRBV27|TRBJ2-1|.|many
TGTGCCAGCAGTTTATTGGGAAATGAGCAGTTCTTC
CASSLLGNEQFF
>13|TRBV7-2|TRBJ1-4|.|many
TGTGCCAGCAGCTTAGCGGGGCCTGAAAAACTGTTTTTT
CASSLAGPEKLFF
>15|TRBV2|TRBJ2-1|.|many
TGTGCCAGCCGGCTTCTAGCAACCTCCTACAATGAGCAGTTCTTC
CASRLLATSYNEQFF